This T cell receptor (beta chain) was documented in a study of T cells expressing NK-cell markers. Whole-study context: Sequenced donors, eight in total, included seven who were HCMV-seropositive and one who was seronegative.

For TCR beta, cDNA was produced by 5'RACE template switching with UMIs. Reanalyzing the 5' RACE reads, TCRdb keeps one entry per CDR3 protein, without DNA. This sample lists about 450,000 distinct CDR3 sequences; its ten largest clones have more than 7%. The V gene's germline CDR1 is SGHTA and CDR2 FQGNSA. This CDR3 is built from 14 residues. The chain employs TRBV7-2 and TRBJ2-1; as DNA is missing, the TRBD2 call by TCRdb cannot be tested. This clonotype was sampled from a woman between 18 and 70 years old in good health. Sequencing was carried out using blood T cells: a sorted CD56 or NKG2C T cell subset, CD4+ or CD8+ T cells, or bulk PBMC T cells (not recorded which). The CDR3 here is CASSLDYGSNEQFF.